This TCR beta chain comes out of a study of blood T cells in healthy people across ages. A second PCR of 7 to 11 cycles used a sample-barcoded 5' primer and a J-beta primer mix. TCRdb ran MiXCR on the 5' RACE reads and lists one entry per CDR3 protein. The sample lists over 950,000 distinct CDR3 sequences; more than 30% were seen once. The CDR3 has 17 residues. V lost 5 bases, J lost 1 base, and 8 bases stayed unmatched. CDR1 and CDR2 from the germline V gene are SEHNR and FQNEAQ (reference sequence). The sequenced sample was blood. The V gene is TRBV7-9, the J gene TRBJ1-4; 9 positions match TRBD1. This TCR was sampled from a man aged 18 to 29 in good health. The CDR3: CASSPGQGYRTNEKLFF. CDR3 DNA: TGTGCCAGCAGCCCCGGACAGGGGTACAGAACTAATGAAAAACTGTTTTTT.